Listed below are T cell receptor beta chains from one sample, sequenced in a study of CD8 T cells in ankylosing spondylitis. TCRdb recomputed calls from the 5' RACE reads with MiXCR, one row per CDR3 protein. The sample has around 300,000 distinct CDR3 sequences, 11% seen once; the top ten hold roughly 9.1%. Sequencing used blood, either unsorted or a sorted T cell fraction (not recorded which). The receptors were gathered from a female donor with ankylosing spondylitis or in good health (not recorded which). Both conserved end residues are part of each CDR3. The D gene is left open where the match is weak. Some rows have no size entry. The others give once, few or many, or a class for an expanded clone.

CDR3,DNA,D,size,J,V
CASSLRSLEDTQYF,TGCGCCAGCAGCCTCCGGTCACTAGAGGATACGCAGTATTTT,.,few,TRBJ2-3,TRBV5-1
CAISPYADTQYF,TGTGCCATCAGTCCGTATGCGGATACGCAGTATTTT,.,many,TRBJ2-3,TRBV10-3
CASSPRTVNQPQHF,TGTGCCAGCAGTCCACGGACGGTGAATCAGCCCCAGCATTTT,.,many,TRBJ1-5,TRBV12-3/TRBV12-4
CASSLQSVSTSYEQYF,TGCGCCAGCAGCTTACAATCCGTCTCGACCTCCTACGAGCAGTACTTC,.,many,TRBJ2-7,TRBV5-1
CSAVVGPGTEAFF,TGCAGCGCCGTGGTGGGGCCGGGCACTGAAGCTTTCTTT,.,many,TRBJ1-1,TRBV29-1
CATSDPFQGTRGELFF,TGTGCCACCAGTGACCCTTTTCAGGGGACCCGCGGGGAGCTGTTTTTT,.,many,TRBJ2-2,TRBV24-1
CASQQGFDQPQHF,TGTGCCAGCCAGCAGGGGTTCGATCAGCCCCAGCATTTT,.,.,TRBJ1-5,TRBV25-1
CASSKGQEDYGYTF,TGTGCCAGCAGCAAAGGACAGGAAGACTATGGCTACACCTTC,TRBD1,many,TRBJ1-2,TRBV7-8
CASSQGYSSAPLHF,TGCGCCAGCAGCCAGGGGTATAGTTCGGCACCCCTCCACTTT,.,few,TRBJ1-6,TRBV10-1
CASKELGQPNHNEQFF,TGTGCCAGCAAGGAACTCGGACAGCCCAACCACAATGAGCAGTTCTTC,.,.,TRBJ2-1,TRBV6-2/TRBV6-3
CATSDPGAQLDNEEFF,TGTGCCACCAGTGACCCGGGGGCCCAACTCGACAATGAGGAGTTCTTC,.,.,TRBJ2-1,TRBV24-1
CASSFADVYTEAFF,TGTGCCAGCAGTTTCGCGGACGTGTACACTGAAGCTTTCTTT,.,few,TRBJ1-1,TRBV28
CATRDRVNTEAFF,TGTGCCACTAGGGACAGGGTGAACACTGAAGCTTTCTTT,TRBD1,.,TRBJ1-1,TRBV10-3
CSARDPGGNNQPQHF,TGCAGTGCTAGAGATCCCGGGGGGAACAATCAGCCCCAGCATTTT,.,many,TRBJ1-5,TRBV20-1
CSAPSGTANSPLHF,TGCAGTGCTCCGTCCGGGACAGCAAATTCACCCCTCCACTTT,TRBD1,many,TRBJ1-6,TRBV20-1
CSARGRLPNQPQHF,TGCAGTGCCAGGGGGAGGCTCCCCAATCAGCCCCAGCATTTT,TRBD1,.,TRBJ1-5,TRBV20-1
CSAHENTKGSEKLFF,TGCAGTGCTCACGAAAACACGAAAGGGAGCGAAAAACTGTTTTTT,.,many,TRBJ1-4,TRBV20-1
CASSTRHGRDTQYF,TGTGCCAGCTCAACCAGACACGGGCGGGATACGCAGTATTTT,.,many,TRBJ2-3,TRBV5-5
CAISDGGRSYNEQFF,TGTGCCATCAGTGATGGCGGGAGGTCCTACAATGAGCAGTTCTTC,TRBD2,.,TRBJ2-1,TRBV10-3
CASSLITGGETQYF,TGCGCCAGCAGCTTGATAACAGGGGGAGAGACCCAGTACTTC,TRBD1,few,TRBJ2-5,TRBV5-1
CASRGVFEAFF,TGTGCCAGCAGGGGAGTATTTGAAGCTTTCTTT,.,many,TRBJ1-1,TRBV6-1
CASSLQLVGEQFF,TGCGCCAGCAGCTTGCAACTAGTCGGTGAGCAGTTCTTC,.,many,TRBJ2-1,TRBV5-1
CASSLDVGDDEQFF,TGCGCCAGCAGCTTGGACGTCGGAGACGATGAGCAGTTCTTC,.,many,TRBJ2-1,TRBV5-1
CASSRNTIYF,TGTGCCAGCAGCCGAAACACCATATATTTT,.,many,TRBJ1-3,TRBV12-3/TRBV12-4
CASSSLAGRGLGGSYNEQFF,TGTGCCAGCAGCTCCCTAGCCGGACGTGGTCTTGGGGGGTCCTACAATGAGCAGTTCTTC,.,many,TRBJ2-1,TRBV5-6
CASSSTGSAETQYF,TGCGCCAGCAGCTCGACAGGGTCCGCAGAGACCCAGTACTTC,TRBD1,many,TRBJ2-5,TRBV5-1
CASSLADLKTQYF,TGTGCCAGCAGTTTGGCGGACCTCAAGACCCAGTACTTC,.,many,TRBJ2-5,TRBV28
CASSFTTGGGSYEQYF,TGCGCCAGCAGCTTCACGACAGGGGGAGGTTCCTACGAGCAGTACTTC,TRBD1,.,TRBJ2-7,TRBV5-1
CSARNGTQYF,TGCAGTGCTAGAAACGGGACCCAGTACTTC,.,many,TRBJ2-5,TRBV20-1
CASTQSGRGYTF,TGTGCCAGCACCCAGTCGGGGCGTGGCTACACCTTC,.,many,TRBJ1-2,TRBV12-3/TRBV12-4
CSARTSGADTQYF,TGCAGTGCAAGGACTAGCGGGGCAGATACGCAGTATTTT,TRBD2,many,TRBJ2-3,TRBV20-1
CASSLTVPSSSYNSPLHF,TGTGCCAGCAGCCTGACAGTCCCTAGCAGCTCCTATAATTCACCCCTCCACTTT,.,few,TRBJ1-6,TRBV3-1
CASSLRQTGGPQYF,TGTGCCAGCAGCCTTAGACAGACTGGGGGCCCCCAGTACTTC,.,few,TRBJ2-7,TRBV5-6
CASTSTTYNEQFF,TGCGCCAGCACCAGCACCACCTACAATGAGCAGTTCTTC,.,many,TRBJ2-1,TRBV5-1
CASSLVSDSQAFF,TGTGCCAGCAGCTTAGTGTCGGACAGCCAAGCTTTCTTT,.,many,TRBJ1-1,TRBV7-2
CASSQDTTGLPRNEQFF,TGTGCCAGCAGCCAAGACACGACCGGACTCCCCCGGAATGAGCAGTTCTTC,.,.,TRBJ2-1,TRBV14
CASSSGPNEQFF,TGTGCCAGCAGCTCAGGACCCAATGAGCAGTTCTTC,.,few,TRBJ2-1,TRBV7-9
CASKKTGTYGYTF,TGTGCCAGCAAGAAGACAGGGACCTATGGCTACACCTTC,TRBD1,many,TRBJ1-2,TRBV9
CASSETGGTYEQYF,TGTGCCAGCAGTGAGACAGGGGGCACCTACGAGCAGTACTTC,TRBD1,many,TRBJ2-7,TRBV12-3/TRBV12-4
CASSSSPENTEAFF,TGTGCCAGCAGTTCCTCCCCAGAGAACACTGAAGCTTTCTTT,.,few,TRBJ1-1,TRBV27
CASRRGGYGYTF,TGTGCCAGCCGGCGGGGGGGCTATGGCTACACCTTC,.,many,TRBJ1-2,TRBV12-3/TRBV12-4
CATSDTTGTLTGELFF,TGTGCCACCAGTGATACGACAGGGACCTTAACCGGGGAGCTGTTTTTT,TRBD1,few,TRBJ2-2,TRBV24-1
CASSSGIRTDTQYF,TGCGCCAGCAGCTCCGGGATTCGCACAGATACGCAGTATTTT,.,many,TRBJ2-3,TRBV5-1
CASTLGGNYNEQFF,TGTGCCAGTACCCTAGGGGGGAACTACAATGAGCAGTTCTTC,.,few,TRBJ2-1,TRBV19
CASSSDKNLAAYEQYF,TGTGCCAGCAGCTCCGATAAAAATCTAGCGGCCTACGAGCAGTACTTC,TRBD2,few,TRBJ2-7,TRBV7-6
CASSVTLGDTGELFF,TGTGCCAGCAGCGTCACCTTGGGGGACACCGGGGAGCTGTTTTTT,.,many,TRBJ2-2,TRBV5-5
CASSLLENTEAFF,TGTGCCAGCAGTTTATTGGAGAACACTGAAGCTTTCTTT,.,many,TRBJ1-1,TRBV27
CSARGLAGGPVKNIQYF,TGCAGTGCTAGAGGGCTAGCGGGAGGGCCCGTGAAAAACATTCAGTACTTC,TRBD2,many,TRBJ2-4,TRBV20-1
CASSLLAGAYEQYF,TGCGCCAGCAGCTTACTAGCGGGAGCTTACGAGCAGTACTTC,TRBD2,many,TRBJ2-7,TRBV5-1
CATSIPDQPQHF,TGTGCCACCAGTATCCCTGATCAGCCCCAGCATTTT,.,few,TRBJ1-5,TRBV15
CASSFPNSPLHF,TGTGCCAGCAGTTTCCCGAATTCACCCCTCCACTTT,.,.,TRBJ1-6,TRBV12-3/TRBV12-4
CASGRSRGSETQYF,TGTGCCAGTGGAAGAAGTAGGGGTTCCGAGACCCAGTACTTC,.,many,TRBJ2-5,TRBV11-2